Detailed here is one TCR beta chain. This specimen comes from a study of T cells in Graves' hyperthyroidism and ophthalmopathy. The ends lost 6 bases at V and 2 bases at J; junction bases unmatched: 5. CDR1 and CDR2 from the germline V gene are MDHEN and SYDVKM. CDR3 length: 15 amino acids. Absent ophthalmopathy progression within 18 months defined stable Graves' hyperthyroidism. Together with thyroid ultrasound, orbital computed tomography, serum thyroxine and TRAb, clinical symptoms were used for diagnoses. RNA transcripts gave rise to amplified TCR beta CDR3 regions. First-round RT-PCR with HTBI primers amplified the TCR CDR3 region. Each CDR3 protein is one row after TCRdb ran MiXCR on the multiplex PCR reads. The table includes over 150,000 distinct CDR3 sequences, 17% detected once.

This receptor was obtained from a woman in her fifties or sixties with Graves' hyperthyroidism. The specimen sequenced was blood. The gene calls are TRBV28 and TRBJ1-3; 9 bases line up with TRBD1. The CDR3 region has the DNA TGTGCCAGCAGAAAACAGGGGGCGGCTGGAAACACCATATATTTT. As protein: CASRKQGAAGNTIYF.